This T cell receptor (beta chain) was captured by sequencing in a study of OX40 agonist ivuxolimab in advanced cancers. Study summary: Under the entry rules, prior anti-PD-1, anti-PD-L1 or anti-CTLA-4 therapy was allowed, and around 36% had some. Partial responses were observed in three patients, of whom one had hepatocellular carcinoma and two had cutaneous melanoma. The study, taken as a whole, reports: At doses 0.1 to 3.0 mg/kg, CD4+ and CD8+ clones expanded.

The CDR3 extends over 15 amino acids. Germline V CDR1 and CDR2: SEHNR, FQNEAQ (reference sequence). J gave up 4 bases and V 0 bases, and 5 bases lay outside the gene matches. About this clone: No antigen is known for it.

Measured with immunoSEQ multiplex PCR; TCRdb has only the in-frame clones, and not every one. Found here are roughly 28,000 clones, around 82% of them singletons; the top ten hold less than 15%. The chain is built from TRBV7-9 and TRBJ2-7, with TRBD1 matching 8 bases. The sequence came from an adult with an advanced solid tumor such as melanoma, head and neck, liver or kidney cancer. Sequenced material: CD4+ or CD8+ T cells sorted from blood, taken in a trial of the OX40 agonist ivuxolimab. Here the CDR3 DNA reads TGTGCCAGCAGCTTAGCAGGGAGACAGGGGTACGAGCAGTACTTC. This translates into CASSLAGRQGYEQYF.